The 20 T cell receptor beta chains given below trace back to one sample, sequenced in a study of Ad26.COV2.S vaccination and SARS-CoV-2 variants. Treatment reported: roughly 20 received Ad26.COV2.S at low or high dose, single or two shots; roughly 5 received placebo; per-sample allocation not given. Samples analyzed were those drawn on day 63 after the first vaccine or placebo injection. Here immunoSEQ multiplex PCR was the method, and the copy in TCRdb shows in-frame clones only, minus some. The top ten clones hold 9.5% to 12% of a sample with some 250,000 clones, over 75% of them seen once. Sequencing was performed on peripheral blood, taken in a trial of Ad26.COV2.S vaccine versus placebo. The source of these receptors is a person between 18 and 65 years old who received the Ad26.COV2.S COVID-19 vaccine or a placebo.

V usage is TRBV6-1 and J usage is TRBJ2-1; D remains unclear. V lost 2 bases to trimming and J lost 3 bases, with 11 bases between them. In germline, CDR1 is MNHNS, CDR2 SASEGT. The CDR3 contains 15 residues. For the CDR3, the DNA is TGTGCCAGCAGTGAAACGACAAACAGCTACAATGAGCAGTTCTTC. Translation: CASSETTNSYNEQFF.

This chain connects TRBV5-4 to TRBJ1-3, with D possibly TRBD1 on 5 matching bases. V lost 0 bases to trimming and J lost 2 bases, with 9 bases between them. The CDR3 is 15 residues long. Germline V gene lookup returns CDR1 SGHNT and CDR2 YYREEE (reference sequence). The CDR3 spells CASSLGGAPGNTIYF. The CDR3 DNA reads TGTGCCAGCAGCTTGGGGGGCGCACCTGGAAACACCATATATTTT.

This rearrangement joins TRBV7-6 to TRBJ2-7; maybe TRBD1 (6 bases). Germline CDR1 and CDR2: SGHVS and FNYEAQ. The CDR3 is made up of 16 amino acids. The V and J ends lost 1 base and 1 base respectively, with 14 bases between them. CDR3 protein: CASSLGARGVSYEQYF. Here the CDR3 DNA reads TGTGCCAGCAGCTTAGGGGCCAGGGGAGTTTCCTACGAGCAGTACTTC.

This clone was observed once. V gene TRBV7-2 combines with J gene TRBJ2-7; D is uncertain. V shed 2 bases and J shed 0 bases, with 14 bases lying between them. Germline V gives CDR1 SGHTA, CDR2 FQGNSA. CDR3 size: 16 residues. The CDR3 is CASSLSLTTSSYEQYF. DNA of the CDR3: TGTGCCAGCAGCTTATCCCTTACTACCAGCTCCTACGAGCAGTACTTC.

CDR3 in amino acids: CASSPGLADTDTQYF. CDR3 sequence (DNA): TGCGCCAGCAGCCCGGGACTAGCGGACACAGATACGCAGTATTTT. This rearrangement joins TRBV5-1 to TRBJ2-3; 11 bases are shared with TRBD2. CDR3 length: 15 residues. Trimming cost V 4 bases and J 2 bases; bases outside gene matches: 3. Germline CDR1 is SGHRS and CDR2 is YFSETQ.

The CDR3: CASSPQGVGVNTEAFF. Written as DNA, the CDR3 is TGTGCCAGCTCACCTCAGGGTGTGGGGGTGAACACTGAAGCTTTCTTT. The chain couples TRBV18 to TRBJ1-1, with D possibly matching TRBD1 (5 bases). Germline V gene sequence: CDR1 KGHSH, CDR2 LQKENI. Trimming shortened V by 3 bases and J by 0 bases, and 14 bases separated the two germline ends. The CDR3 runs 16 residues.

V is TRBV27 and J is TRBJ1-4; D possibly corresponds to TRBD1 (5 bases). The CDR3 runs 14 residues. The ends were cut back, 1 base at V and 8 bases at J, with 11 bases in the middle. Germline CDR1 is MNHEY and CDR2 is SMNVEV (reference sequence). The CDR3: CASSLWGETEKLFF. CDR3 bases: TGTGCCAGCAGTTTATGGGGGGAAACAGAAAAACTGTTTTTT.

V usage is TRBV5-8 and J usage is TRBJ2-7; perhaps TRBD1 as D (6 bases). Deletions cut 0 bases from V and 5 bases from J, with 15 bases between. Germline-derived CDR1 and CDR2 are SGHTS and YDEGEE. The CDR3 runs 15 residues. CDR3 nucleotides: TGTGCCAGCAGCTTGGGCCCCTATGGGGGCGACGAGCAGTACTTC. Protein product: CASSLGPYGGDEQYF. Complete variable domain (other parts from reference TRBV5-8 and TRBJ2-7): EAGVTQSPTHLIKTRGQQATLRCSPISGHTSVYWYQQALGLGLQFLLWYDEGEERNRGNFPPRFSGRQFPNYSSELNVNALELEDSALYLCASSLGPYGGDEQYFGPGTRLTVT.

The chain joins TRBV29-1 to TRBJ2-3; possible D gene TRBD2, 6 bases. The germline V gene encodes CDR1 SQVTM and CDR2 ANQGSEA. V shed 5 bases and J shed 4 bases, with 13 bases lying between them. The CDR3 contains 13 residues. CDR3 DNA sequence: TGCAGCGTTCGCCCCCGACTAGCAGATACGCAGTATTTT. Translating gives CSVRPRLADTQYF.

This chain uses TRBV19 with TRBJ2-3; D call uncertain. The CDR3 length is 14 residues. Germline V gene lookup returns CDR1 LNHDA and CDR2 SQIVND (reference sequence). V was shortened by 8 bases and J by 4 bases, with 16 bases between the two germline ends. In DNA form, the CDR3 reads TGTGCCAGTCATCTTCTTGGATCGGCAGATACGCAGTATTTT. Protein product: CASHLLGSADTQYF.

V and J are TRBV30 and TRBJ1-1; D remains ambiguous. V was pared by 3 bases and J by 2 bases, with 10 bases between. Germline CDR1 GTSNPN, CDR2 SVGIG (reference sequence). The CDR3 loop spans 13 amino acids. CDR3 in amino acids: CAWSLDKNTEAFF. In DNA form, the CDR3 reads TGTGCCTGGAGCCTCGACAAAAACACTGAAGCTTTCTTT.

This chain links TRBV25-1 with TRBJ2-3; TRBD1 might be the D (6 bases). The CDR3 consists of 15 residues. CDR1 is MGHDK, CDR2 SYGVNS, per germline. With 4 bases removed from V and 2 bases from J, the gap between germline ends came to 13 bases. CDR3 sequence reads: CASSGRQEITDTQYF. The CDR3 DNA reads as TGTGCCAGCAGTGGTCGACAGGAGATCACAGATACGCAGTATTTT.

This chain links TRBV24-1 with TRBJ2-3; D perhaps matches TRBD1 (7 bases). The CDR3 has 18 amino acids. V lost 4 bases to trimming and J lost 1 base, with 20 bases between them. Per germline, CDR1 KGHDR and CDR2 SFDVKD. Written as DNA, the CDR3 is TGTGCCACCAGTGACTCGGGGGTAGGGGGCTGGGGCACAGATACGCAGTATTTT. This sequence encodes CATSDSGVGGWGTDTQYF.

The chain is built from TRBV19 and TRBJ1-5; a possible D gene is TRBD1 (6 bases). Trimming shortened V by 6 bases and J by 1 base, and 22 bases separated the two germline ends. The CDR3 is 18 amino acids. Germline V gene lookup returns CDR1 LNHDA and CDR2 SQIVND (reference sequence). CDR3 residues: CASSGGRRGGLSNQPQHF. The CDR3 region has the DNA TGTGCCAGTAGCGGGGGACGGCGAGGGGGTCTCAGCAATCAGCCCCAGCATTTT. Full variable domain (outside the CDR3, taken from reference TRBV19 and TRBJ1-5): DGGITQSPKYLFRKEGQNVTLSCEQNLNHDAMYWYRQDPGQGLRLIYYSQIVNDFQKGDIAEGYSVSREKKESFPLTVTSAQKNPTAFYLCASSGGRRGGLSNQPQHFGDGTRLSIL.

This chain joins TRBV7-8 and TRBJ1-1, with D possibly TRBD1 on 5 matching bases. Germline lookup yields CDR1 SGHVS and CDR2 FQNEAQ. This CDR3 has 14 amino acids. Trimming pared 7 bases from V and 4 bases from J, leaving 16 bases between. CDR3 sequence reads: CASTLGARATEAFF. CDR3 bases: TGTGCCAGCACCCTAGGTGCCAGGGCCACTGAAGCTTTCTTT.

The rearrangement links TRBV11-2 to TRBJ1-5; TRBD1 matches at 7 bases. Germline V gene data show CDR1 as SGHAT and CDR2 as FQNNGV. The J segment lost 3 bases and the V segment lost 3 bases, leaving 8 bases of the junction unmatched. The CDR3 has 16 amino acids. The CDR3 DNA reads as TGTGCCAGCAGCTTGCGGACAGGAGACTTCAATCAGCCCCAGCATTTT. This gives the protein CASSLRTGDFNQPQHF.

The chain combines TRBV7-9 with TRBJ2-2; D may match TRBD1 or TRBD2 (5 bases each). Deletions cut 6 bases from V and 3 bases from J, with 14 bases between. The CDR3 has 15 amino acids. The V gene's germline CDR1 is SEHNR and CDR2 FQNEAQ (reference sequence). The CDR3 here is CASSSGFGDTGELFF. The CDR3 nucleotides are TGTGCCAGCAGTTCAGGGTTCGGGGACACCGGGGAGCTGTTTTTT.

The chain combines TRBV7-6 with TRBJ1-4, with TRBD1 matching 8 bases. The CDR3 consists of 15 residues. With V trimmed by 4 bases and J by 7 bases, 8 bases remained unmatched. Germline V gene data show CDR1 as SGHVS and CDR2 as FNYEAQ. In nucleotides, the CDR3 is TGTGCCAGCAGCTCCGGGACAGGTCTGGTTGAAAAACTGTTTTTT. It translates to CASSSGTGLVEKLFF.

This clone has only one observation. The chain joins TRBV6-5 to TRBJ1-2, with 8 bases fitting TRBD1. The CDR3 has 15 residues. The V gene's germline CDR1 is MNHEY and CDR2 SVGAGI. The trim removed 5 bases at V and 2 bases at J, leaving 7 bases unmatched. Here the CDR3 reads CASSPPGQGNYGYTF. The CDR3 region has the DNA TGTGCCAGCAGTCCCCCAGGACAGGGAAACTATGGCTACACCTTC.

The chain links TRBV4-1 to TRBJ1-2; D possibly corresponds to TRBD1 (6 bases). This CDR3 contains 16 residues. V was trimmed by 0 bases and J by 4 bases, leaving 15 bases between them. Germline assignment: CDR1 MGHRA and CDR2 YSYEKL. CDR3 loop: CASSQDGGSRLYGYTF. The CDR3 DNA is TGCGCCAGCAGCCAAGATGGGGGCTCCAGACTCTATGGCTACACCTTC.